This T cell receptor beta chain was identified during a study of shared clonotypes between healthy human individuals. The CDR3 is 16 residues long. V was shortened by 0 bases and J by 5 bases, with 16 bases between the two germline ends. Germline CDR1 is LNHNV and CDR2 is YYDKDF (reference sequence). A deep-level run was used for the assay. The assay was immunoSEQ multiplex PCR, and TCRdb's table has in-frame clones only and misses some. The sample lists more than 550,000 clones; roughly 87% were seen once. The sample taken for sequencing was memory CD8+ T cells from PBMCs. Indicated subset: CD45RO+ cells pooled with CCR7-negative TemRA cells. This TCR was sampled from a man aged 18 to 35 in good health. Some clones in this sample may be carry-over from other donors' samples. V gene TRBV15 combines with J gene TRBJ2-5; perhaps TRBD2 as D (6 bases). CDR3 protein: CATSRDRGSGGETQYF. CDR3 coding DNA: TGTGCCACCAGCAGAGATCGCGGGTCTGGAGGGGAGACCCAGTACTTC.